This TCR beta chain came from a study of T cells in Graves' hyperthyroidism and ophthalmopathy. Per germline, CDR1 MDHEN and CDR2 SYDVKM. The V end lost 6 bases, the J end lost 2 bases, and 17 bases lay between the germline ends. The CDR3 extends over 15 amino acids. Regions amplified from RNA transcripts were the TCR beta CDR3 regions. Carried out on the TCR CDR3, a first-round RT-PCR used the HTBI primer set. TCRdb ran MiXCR on the multiplex PCR reads and lists one entry per CDR3 protein. This sample yields hundreds of thousands of distinct CDR3 sequences, of which 16% are seen a single time; more than 3% belongs to the top ten. Study findings and constraints: Researchers report that a 13 V-J model separated ophthalmopathy from stable hyperthyroidism.

Details on this clonotype: Its antigen is unknown.

The chain employs TRBV28 and TRBJ2-7, with D possibly matching TRBD2 (5 bases). Sequenced: blood. The receptor was derived from a woman aged 40 to 49 with Graves' ophthalmopathy. The CDR3 protein is CASSQPAEPPYEQYF. The CDR3 nucleotides are TGTGCCAGCAGCCAACCAGCGGAACCTCCCTACGAGCAGTACTTC. Drawing the rest from reference TRBV28 and TRBJ2-7, the complete variable domain is DVKVTQSSRYLVKRTGEKVFLECVQDMDHENMFWYRQDPGLGLRLIYFSYDVKMKEKGDIPEGYSVSREKKERFSLILESASTNQTSMYLCASSQPAEPPYEQYFGPGTRLTVT.